The 27 T cell receptor beta chains below come from one sample, sequenced in a study of PD-L1 blockade in urothelial cancer. Assay: immunoSEQ multiplex PCR; the TCRdb copy retains only in-frame clones and omits some. The data show approximately 40,000 clones, 70% to 90% seen once. Time point defined: peripheral blood 6 weeks after treatment start. Specimen: PBMCs, collected around atezolizumab (anti-PD-L1) treatment. These receptors came from a man aged 55 to 70 with urothelial cancer.

J is TRBJ2-5 and V is TRBV5-1, with 9 nucleotides matching TRBD2. The CDR3 loop spans 14 amino acids. Germline V gene lookup returns CDR1 SGHRS and CDR2 YFSETQ. Trimming removed 1 base from V and 4 bases from J; junction bases left unmatched: 2. The CDR3 here is CASSLFSGRETQYF. In DNA form, the CDR3 reads TGCGCCAGCAGCTTGTTTAGCGGGAGAGAGACCCAGTACTTC.

The gene calls are TRBV30 and TRBJ1-2; D might be TRBD1 (5 bases). Germline V gene sequence: CDR1 GTSNPN, CDR2 SVGIG (reference sequence). V lost 5 bases to trimming and J lost 1 base, with 17 bases between them. The CDR3 totals 15 residues. CDR3 sequence reads: CAWGLGGNLNYGYTF. Written as DNA, the CDR3 is TGTGCCTGGGGGTTGGGGGGTAACCTTAACTATGGCTACACCTTC.

Here the CDR3 DNA reads TGTGCCAGCAGCCAAGTGAGTTATCGGGGTATGCCCTACGAGCAGTACTTC. Residues: CASSQVSYRGMPYEQYF. The chain combines TRBV14 with TRBJ2-7, with D possibly TRBD2 on 5 matching bases. The CDR3 runs to 17 residues. Germline V gene data show CDR1 as SGHDN and CDR2 as FVKESK. The V end was cut by 1 base, the J end by 2 bases, with 18 bases between. Based on the CDR3 plus reference TRBV14 and TRBJ2-7, the full variable domain is EAGVTQFPSHSVIEKGQTVTLRCDPISGHDNLYWYRRVMGKEIKFLLHFVKESKQDESGMPNNRFLAERTGGTYSTLKVQPAELEDSGVYFCASSQVSYRGMPYEQYFGPGTRLTVT.

In this sample, this clone turned up once. CDR3 bases: TGTGCCAGCAGCTTAGCGCAGAAGTCGAACACTGAAGCTTTCTTT. Translating it yields CASSLAQKSNTEAFF. This chain connects TRBV7-2 to TRBJ1-1, with D hard to call. This CDR3 region has 15 residues. V was pared by 0 bases and J by 1 base, with 9 bases between. Germline V gene lookup returns CDR1 SGHTA and CDR2 FQGNSA.

This chain uses TRBV6-1 with TRBJ2-7; TRBD2 aligns across 8 bases. The CDR3 extends over 15 amino acids. In germline, CDR1 is MNHNS, CDR2 SASEGT. V gave up 5 bases and J gave up 2 bases; unmatched junction bases: 8. The CDR3 is CASSSERGGPYEQYF. DNA for the CDR3: TGTGCCAGCAGTAGTGAACGGGGGGGCCCCTACGAGCAGTACTTC.

The CDR3 DNA follows: TGTGCCAGCCGGGATCTCGAAGAGACCCAGTACTTC. This translates into CASRDLEETQYF. The chain joins TRBV7-2 to TRBJ2-5; D perhaps matches TRBD2 (5 bases). Per the germline V gene, CDR1 is SGHTA and CDR2 is FQGNSA. This CDR3 has 12 amino acids. Trimming took 8 bases from V and 3 from J, leaving 10 bases between them.

The rearrangement links TRBV19 to TRBJ2-7; the match to TRBD2 covers 7 bases. The V and J ends lost 3 bases and 4 bases, in that order; junction bases with no gene match: 6. Germline CDR1 LNHDA, CDR2 SQIVND (reference sequence). This CDR3 region has 14 residues. This CDR3 reads CASSIASGGYEQYF. DNA for the CDR3: TGTGCCAGTAGTATCGCTAGCGGAGGATACGAGCAGTACTTC.

The chain uses TRBV2 and TRBJ2-2; D may be TRBD1 (6 bases). This CDR3 spans 13 amino acids. Germline CDR1 reads SNHLY; CDR2 reads FYNNEI. V lost 4 bases to trimming and J lost 8 bases, with 11 bases between them. The CDR3 reads CASSVHRAGELFF. DNA for the CDR3: TGTGCCAGCAGTGTTCACAGGGCTGGGGAGCTGTTTTTT.

The chain employs TRBV6-5 and TRBJ2-1, with 7 nucleotides matching TRBD2. J lost 4 bases, V lost 4 bases, and 10 bases had no gene match. CDR1 MNHEY and CDR2 SVGAGI come from the germline V gene. The CDR3 extends over 16 amino acids. The CDR3 reads CASSSREAALYNEQFF. In nucleotides, the CDR3 is TGTGCCAGCAGTTCCCGGGAGGCAGCCCTTTACAATGAGCAGTTCTTC.

The chain combines TRBV14 with TRBJ2-7; possible D gene TRBD2, 6 bases. This CDR3 has 13 residues. The V and J ends lost 4 bases and 4 bases respectively, with 11 bases between them. The germline CDR1 and CDR2 sequences are SGHDN and FVKESK. DNA for the CDR3: TGTGCCAGCAGCCTACGACTAGGATACGAGCAGTACTTC. The encoded protein is CASSLRLGYEQYF.

This chain uses TRBV7-8 with TRBJ1-2; D is possibly TRBD1 (6 bases). Germline V gene sequence: CDR1 SGHVS, CDR2 FQNEAQ. V was trimmed by 5 bases and J by 7 bases, leaving 17 bases between them. The CDR3 sequence is 14 residues long. Here the CDR3 reads CASSEGGPRVGYTF. The DNA for the CDR3 is TGTGCCAGCAGCGAAGGGGGACCGAGGGTTGGCTACACCTTC.

The CDR3 region is CASSSRGSYTGELFF. CDR3 DNA: TGTGCCAGCTCATCCCGGGGGTCATACACCGGGGAGCTGTTTTTT. The rearrangement uses TRBV18 and TRBJ2-2; maybe TRBD2 (6 bases). The CDR3 totals 15 residues. V was cut by 5 bases and J by 3 bases, with 13 bases left in between. CDR1 and CDR2 from the germline V gene are KGHSH and LQKENI.

The chain carries TRBV28 and TRBJ1-2; 10 bases map to TRBD1. This CDR3 is built from 15 residues. Germline CDR1 and CDR2: MDHEN and SYDVKM. Trimming removed 6 bases from V and 8 bases from J; junction bases left unmatched: 12. CDR3 in DNA: TGTGCCAGCAGCTCCCAAGGGACAGGGGTAATCGGCTACACCTTC. Amino acid sequence: CASSSQGTGVIGYTF.

V and J are TRBV6-4 and TRBJ2-2; TRBD2 aligns across 10 bases. The junction had 2 bases not matched to a gene; V was cut back by 4 bases and J by 3 bases. In germline, CDR1 is MRHNA, CDR2 SNTAGT. There are 15 residues in the CDR3. This chain's CDR3 is CASSASGGDTGELFF. CDR3 DNA sequence: TGTGCCAGCAGTGCTAGCGGGGGTGACACCGGGGAGCTGTTTTTT.

The V gene is TRBV7-2, the J gene TRBJ1-5; 7 bases are a match to TRBD1. Germline V gene lookup returns CDR1 SGHTA and CDR2 FQGNSA. J was trimmed by 9 bases and V by 5 bases; bases with no gene match: 4. The CDR3 length is 12 residues. In DNA form, the CDR3 reads TGTGCCAGCAGCACGACAGGGCGGCCCCAGCATTTT. As protein: CASSTTGRPQHF.

The V call is TRBV6-1, the J call TRBJ1-5, with 10 bases identical to TRBD1. Looked up from germline, CDR1 is MNHNS and CDR2 is SASEGT. The trim removed 4 bases at V and 2 bases at J, leaving 2 bases unmatched. The CDR3 spans 15 residues. CDR3 region: CASSGGTGGNQPQHF. The DNA for the CDR3 is TGTGCCAGCAGTGGAGGGACAGGGGGCAATCAGCCCCAGCATTTT.

The V call is TRBV27, the J call TRBJ2-6; a weak D match, TRBD1 (6 bases). This CDR3 has 18 amino acids. V was shortened by 5 bases and J by 0 bases, with 17 bases between the two germline ends. Germline assignment: CDR1 MNHEY and CDR2 SMNVEV (reference sequence). In nucleotides, the CDR3 is TGTGCCAGCAGTCCTAACAGGGCACCAAGCTCTGGGGCCAACGTCCTGACTTTC. Protein sequence: CASSPNRAPSSGANVLTF.

V is TRBV19 and J is TRBJ2-7, with a weak D call TRBD1 (5 bases). CDR1 LNHDA and CDR2 SQIVND come from the germline V gene (reference sequence). V was shortened by 6 bases and J by 1 base, with 13 bases between the two germline ends. This CDR3 spans 14 amino acids. The chain's CDR3 is CASRLTVLSYEQYF. CDR3 bases: TGTGCCAGTAGGTTGACAGTTCTTTCCTACGAGCAGTACTTC.

The count of this clone is one. As DNA, the CDR3 is TGTGCCAGCTCACCACCGTCCAGGGAGGGCAATGAGCAGTTCTTC. Translated, it gives CASSPPSREGNEQFF. The chain carries TRBV18 and TRBJ2-1; 7 nucleotides agree with TRBD2. This CDR3 comprises 15 residues. V was clipped by 0 bases and J by 6 bases; unmatched bases: 5. Germline CDR1 is KGHSH and CDR2 is LQKENI.

The chain uses TRBV6-5 and TRBJ1-3, with D unclear. The V gene lost 7 bases and the J gene lost 4 bases, with 5 bases spanning the gap. Germline V CDR1 and CDR2: MNHEY, SVGAGI. The length of the CDR3 is 11 residues. The CDR3 coding sequence is TGTGCCAGCACTAGGGGAAACACCATATATTTT. Protein: CASTRGNTIYF.

This clone was seen only a few times. This sequence joins TRBV9 and TRBJ1-2, with 7 bases fitting TRBD1. Germline V gene sequence: CDR1 SGDLS, CDR2 YYNGEE. Trimming took 7 bases from V and 4 from J; bases not matched to a gene: 7. The CDR3 has 13 amino acids. The CDR3 loop is CASENRGSYGYTF. The CDR3 DNA follows: TGTGCCAGCGAGAACAGGGGATCCTATGGCTACACCTTC.

J is TRBJ1-1 and V is TRBV7-3; D possibly corresponds to TRBD1 (5 bases). This CDR3 has 13 residues. Trimming stripped 5 bases from V and 3 bases from J, with 10 bases between. Germline CDR1 SGHTA, CDR2 FQGTGA. The DNA for the CDR3 is TGTGCCAGCAGCACCGGCAGGGACACTGAAGCTTTCTTT. Residues: CASSTGRDTEAFF.

V gene TRBV9 combines with J gene TRBJ2-7; tentative D call: TRBD1 (6 bases). The CDR3 extends over 14 amino acids. Deletions cut 4 bases from V and 4 bases from J, with 15 bases between. Germline V gene data show CDR1 as SGDLS and CDR2 as YYNGEE. CDR3 sequence reads: CASSSPGHPYEQYF. CDR3 nucleotide sequence: TGTGCCAGCAGCAGTCCGGGACATCCGTACGAGCAGTACTTC.

The genes are TRBV27 and TRBJ1-2, with 8 bases that match TRBD1. Germline CDR1 is MNHEY and CDR2 is SMNVEV (reference sequence). Trimming removed 5 bases from V and 0 bases from J; junction bases left unmatched: 2. The CDR3 is made up of 14 amino acids. The CDR3 DNA sequence: TGTGCCAGCAGTAGGACAGGGTCTAACTATGGCTACACCTTC. Residues: CASSRTGSNYGYTF.

The rearrangement links TRBV2 to TRBJ2-1, with unresolved D. Germline V gene sequence: CDR1 SNHLY, CDR2 FYNNEI. The CDR3 sequence is 12 residues long. V lost 7 bases, J lost 7 bases, and 11 bases lay in between. CDR3 in amino acids: CASNSLENEQFF. CDR3 coding DNA: TGTGCCAGCAATTCACTTGAGAATGAGCAGTTCTTC.

This clone was detected only a few times. The chain uses TRBV7-9 and TRBJ1-1, with 8 bases lining up with TRBD1. Germline V gives CDR1 SEHNR, CDR2 FQNEAQ (reference sequence). The junction had 10 bases not matched to a gene; V was cut back by 1 base and J by 0 bases. The CDR3 runs 18 residues. The CDR3 DNA reads as TGTGCCAGCAGCTTAGGGCAGGGGGCTGTCGTCATGAACACTGAAGCTTTCTTT. This gives the protein CASSLGQGAVVMNTEAFF.

The chain uses TRBV5-1 and TRBJ1-2, with 8 bases matching TRBD1. The ends lost 4 bases at V and 8 bases at J; junction bases unmatched: 13. The CDR3 runs to 15 residues. CDR1 and CDR2 from the germline V gene are SGHRS and YFSETQ. The CDR3 DNA reads as TGCGCCAGCAGCAAGGGCGCAGGGGGCGATCTGGGCTACACCTTC. Its protein is CASSKGAGGDLGYTF. Full variable domain (outside the CDR3, taken from reference TRBV5-1 and TRBJ1-2): KAGVTQTPRYLIKTRGQQVTLSCSPISGHRSVSWYQQTPGQGLQFLFEYFSETQRNKGNFPGRFSGRQFSNSRSEMNVSTLELGDSALYLCASSKGAGGDLGYTFGSGTRLTVV.